This T cell receptor (beta chain) was identified in a study of blood T cell repertoires in COVID-19. Participants came from under 30 US areas, aged about 18 to 95 years. Per the study methods: Counts of nucleated cells, estimated from reference gene primer amplification, were obtained. Repertoires were generated with immunoSEQ multiplex PCR, while TCRdb's copy carries only in-frame clones and drops some. D and trimming come from the DNA, and the V and J calls and clone size come from that table. The table lists 200,000 to 250,000 clones, 87% of them singletons. This clonotype originated in a man between 18 and 35 years old with acute COVID-19. The sample taken for sequencing was PBMCs or T cells enriched from blood (not recorded which).

CDR3 sequence reads: CASARDGTDNSPLHF. The DNA for the CDR3 is TGTGCCAGTGCTAGAGATGGGACAGATAATTCACCCCTCCACTTT. This chain links TRBV19 with TRBJ1-6; 7 bases are shared with TRBD1. Trimming at V came to 8 bases and at J to 5 bases, leaving 9 bases not matched to a gene. There are 15 residues in the CDR3. CDR1 and CDR2 (germline): LNHDA, SQIVND (reference sequence).